The source of this T cell receptor (beta chain) is a study of blood T cell repertoires in COVID-19. Study overall: COVID-19 samples from acute and convalescent phases originated in the United States, Italy and Spain. Sample material is recorded as cDNA or gDNA derived from T cells, B-cell-depleted T cells, or PBMCs.

Seattle patient enrollment occurred during active infection, with longitudinal follow-up thereafter. The CDR3 length is 16 residues. V was pared by 2 bases and J by 3 bases, with 5 bases of the junction left unmatched. The germline V gene has CDR1 MRHNA and CDR2 SNTAGT. Assay used: immunoSEQ multiplex PCR; TCRdb lists only in-frame clones, some missing. The repertoire includes some 300,000 clones, around nine tenths of them detected once, and over 10% sits in the top ten. This clone showed up just once. The rearrangement links TRBV6-4 to TRBJ2-2; 8 bases fit TRBD2. This clonotype was sampled from a woman in her sixties or seventies with COVID-19, enrolled during active disease. The sample taken for sequencing was peripheral blood. This CDR3 reads CASSDTAGGYTGELFF. CDR3 nucleotides: TGTGCCAGCAGTGACACGGCGGGGGGATACACCGGGGAGCTGTTTTTT.